This entry lists 16 T cell receptor beta chains sequenced from one sample in a study of CD8+CD57+ T cells in acquired aplastic anemia. Patients included in sequencing had previously demonstrated CD8+CD57+ cell expansion by flow cytometry. Using genomic DNA as the template, TCR beta VDJ and CDR3 profiling was carried out. TCRdb reanalysed the reads using MiXCR and keeps one entry per CDR3 protein. The sample holds a few hundred thousand distinct CDR3 sequences; approximately 57% are singletons and the top ten take 1.3%. Sequenced: sorted CD4+, CD8+, or CD8+CD57+ T cells (not recorded which) from PBMCs. All receptors derive from a human donor with aplastic anemia.

This clonotype was seen at least ten times. This chain uses TRBV14 with TRBJ2-3, with 9 bases lining up with TRBD1. The CDR3 spans 17 residues. J lost 8 bases, V lost 1 base, and 13 bases had no gene match. Germline lookup yields CDR1 SGHDN and CDR2 FVKESK. The chain's CDR3 is CASSQALRTGELATQYF. CDR3 nucleotide sequence: TGTGCCAGCAGCCAAGCCCTTAGGACAGGGGAATTAGCTACGCAGTATTTT.

This clonotype was seen many times. The rearrangement joins TRBV6-5 to TRBJ1-2, with unresolved D. Trimming pared 6 bases from V and 1 base from J, leaving 6 bases between. CDR1 MNHEY and CDR2 SVGAGI come from the germline V gene. This CDR3 is built from 12 residues. The CDR3 DNA is TGTGCCAGCAGGGCTCGTAACTATGGCTACACCTTC. Amino acids: CASRARNYGYTF.

The chain has TRBV24-1 and TRBJ1-5, with 7 bases aligning to TRBD1. This CDR3 has 16 amino acids. Looked up from germline, CDR1 is KGHDR and CDR2 is SFDVKD. With 2 bases clipped from V and 3 bases from J, the junction kept 6 bases outside the gene matches. CDR3 in amino acids: CATSDSRTGVNQPQHF. CDR3 bases: TGTGCCACCAGTGATTCACGTACAGGGGTCAATCAGCCCCAGCATTTT.

This clonotype was seen repeatedly, ten times or more. This chain connects TRBV7-9 to TRBJ2-5; no clear D. CDR1 is SEHNR, CDR2 FQNEAQ, per germline (reference sequence). The CDR3 runs 14 residues. Trimming took 4 bases from V and 3 from J, leaving 12 bases between them. The CDR3 coding sequence is TGTGCCAGCAGCTCTACGAGGAGCAAAGAGACCCAGTACTTC. Its protein is CASSSTRSKETQYF.

Many counts were recorded for this clonotype. This rearrangement joins TRBV3-1 to TRBJ1-5; unclear D gene. Trimming cost V 2 bases and J 0 bases, with 8 bases left between them. Germline V CDR1 and CDR2: LGHDT, YNNKEL (reference sequence). CDR3 size: 15 residues. CDR3: CASSQTPVSNQPQHF. CDR3 DNA: TGTGCCAGCAGCCAAACACCCGTTAGCAATCAGCCCCAGCATTTT. The full variable domain, completed using reference TRBV3-1 and TRBJ1-5, is DTAVSQTPKYLVTQMGNDKSIKCEQNLGHDTMYWYKQDSKKFLKIMFSYNNKELIINETVPNRFSPKSPDKAHLNLHINSLELGDSAVYFCASSQTPVSNQPQHFGDGTRLSIL.

The chain employs TRBV20-1 and TRBJ1-2, with unresolved D. V was trimmed by 1 base and J by 12 bases, leaving 9 bases between them. The CDR3 loop spans 10 amino acids. CDR1 and CDR2 from the germline V gene are DFQATT and SNEGSKA (reference sequence). The CDR3 region is CSARVPSDTF. For the CDR3, the DNA is TGCAGTGCTAGAGTCCCCTCCGACACCTTC.

The chain recombines TRBV20-1 with TRBJ2-1, with 7 bases fitting TRBD2. The CDR3 extends over 13 amino acids. The V gene end was trimmed by 5 bases and the J gene end by 2 bases; junction bases not matched to a gene: 3. The germline V gene has CDR1 DFQATT and CDR2 SNEGSKA (reference sequence). The CDR3 bases are TGCAGTGCTCCACTAGCGACCTACAATGAGCAGTTCTTC. This sequence encodes CSAPLATYNEQFF.

The chain couples TRBV7-6 to TRBJ2-5; a weak D match, TRBD2 (7 bases). CDR1 is SGHVS and CDR2 is FNYEAQ in the germline V gene. Trimming pared 2 bases from V and 4 bases from J, leaving 17 bases between. The CDR3 is 16 residues long. CDR3 DNA sequence: TGTGCCAGCAGCTTATTCTCGGGGGGAGGGGGAGAGACCCAGTACTTC. It encodes CASSLFSGGGGETQYF.

This clonotype has a handful of counts. The CDR3 here is CASSQGAYEQYF. The CDR3 region has the DNA TGTGCCAGCAGCCAGGGGGCTTACGAGCAGTACTTC. The gene calls are TRBV7-2 and TRBJ2-7; 8 bases are shared with TRBD1. Per the germline V gene, CDR1 is SGHTA and CDR2 is FQGNSA. The CDR3 has 12 amino acids. V trimming: 5 bases; J trimming: 4 bases; junction bases outside the gene matches: 1.

V gene TRBV5-1 combines with J gene TRBJ1-6; D is undetermined. Trimming removed 1 base from V and 6 bases from J, with 14 bases in between. The CDR3 length is 16 residues. From germline, CDR1 is SGHRS and CDR2 YFSETQ. The DNA of the CDR3 is TGCGCCAGCAGCTTGTTATTCCTAGAGAGTAATTCACCCCTCCACTTT. This codes for CASSLLFLESNSPLHF.

This clonotype was seen at least ten times. The V gene is TRBV7-3, the J gene TRBJ1-1; D is perhaps TRBD1 (6 bases). The CDR3 is made up of 15 amino acids. Trimming left V 5 bases short and J 5 bases short, with 18 bases between. Germline V CDR1 and CDR2: SGHTA, FQGTGA. CDR3 in amino acids: CASSREGGGRTEAFF. CDR3 DNA sequence: TGTGCCAGCAGCCGGGAAGGGGGAGGGAGGACTGAAGCTTTCTTT.

The chain joins TRBV20-1 to TRBJ1-1; D remains ambiguous. The CDR3 has 16 residues. Trimming shortened V by 2 bases and J by 2 bases, and 18 bases separated the two germline ends. The germline gives CDR1 DFQATT, CDR2 SNEGSKA (reference sequence). CDR3 DNA sequence: TGCAGTGCTAGACCGATGCAGGCAGAAGCTAACACTGAAGCTTTCTTT. Translation gives CSARPMQAEANTEAFF.

The chain combines TRBV7-3 with TRBJ2-5; 8 positions agree with TRBD1. CDR1 and CDR2 from the germline V gene are SGHTA and FQGTGA. The junction had 6 bases not matched to a gene; V was cut back by 4 bases and J by 5 bases. There are 14 residues in the CDR3. The CDR3 DNA follows: TGTGCCAGCAGCTCGACAGGGGATCCGGAGACCCAGTACTTC. Its protein is CASSSTGDPETQYF.

This clonotype was seen ten or more times. The gene calls are TRBV20-1 and TRBJ1-5; TRBD1 matches at 9 bases. Germline lookup yields CDR1 DFQATT and CDR2 SNEGSKA (reference sequence). V was clipped by 4 bases and J by 7 bases; unmatched bases: 8. This CDR3 comprises 14 residues. CDR3 protein: CSATYRGLGQPQHF. The CDR3 DNA reads TGCAGTGCTACATACAGGGGGCTGGGGCAGCCCCAGCATTTT.

This clonotype has just a few counts. The genes are TRBV7-6 and TRBJ1-1; D gene unclear. The length of the CDR3 is 16 residues. CDR1 SGHVS and CDR2 FNYEAQ come from the germline V gene. Trimming removed 1 base from V and 0 bases from J, with 12 bases in between. CDR3 in amino acids: CASSLGRGSMNTEAFF. The CDR3, as DNA: TGTGCCAGCAGCTTAGGTAGAGGGTCCATGAACACTGAAGCTTTCTTT.

This clonotype was counted at least ten times. In DNA, the CDR3 is TGTGCCAGCAGCTTAGGGACAGTTAACTATGGCTACACCTTC. Protein product: CASSLGTVNYGYTF. The rearrangement links TRBV7-8 to TRBJ1-2; weak D call: TRBD1 (6 bases). CDR3 length: 14 amino acids. V lost 1 base, J lost 1 base, and 7 bases lay in between. Germline CDR1 and CDR2: SGHVS and FQNEAQ.